This paragraph reports one T cell receptor (beta chain). The target antigen is unknown. This specimen comes from a study of ipilimumab plus nivolumab after autologous stem cell transplantation. Points from the study as a whole: TCR repertoire, Treg phenotype and gut microbiota reportedly support more study of this approach.

This CDR3 has 15 amino acids. Germline V gene lookup returns CDR1 SGHKS and CDR2 YYEKEE (reference sequence). V dropped 6 bases and J dropped 0 bases, with 10 bases sitting between them. TCRdb's table, derived via immunoSEQ multiplex PCR, lists solely in-frame clones and lacks some. Counted here are some 87,000 clones, 83% occurring once; the ten biggest clones make up 2.2%. The chain joins TRBV5-5 to TRBJ1-6, with TRBD1 as a possible D gene (5 bases). The sequencing used PBMCs, collected in a trial of ipilimumab plus nivolumab as post-transplant consolidation. This receptor was obtained from a male donor with diffuse large B-cell lymphoma. The CDR3 nucleotides read TGTGCCAGCACCCCGGGGGGCTCCTATAATTCACCCCTCCACTTT. Translated: CASTPGGSYNSPLHF.